Sequencing of this T cell receptor (beta chain) was carried out in a study of T cell responses to AZD1222 COVID-19 vaccine. The method was immunoSEQ multiplex PCR; TCRdb's version includes in-frame clones alone and lacks a portion of them. The profile shows some 120,000 clones, around 88% of them singletons. The germline gives CDR1 MGHRA, CDR2 YSYEKL. The CDR3 length is 14 residues. Trimming stripped 4 bases from V and 7 bases from J, with 16 bases between. The sequence was collected from an adult in good health. The gene calls are TRBV4-1 and TRBJ1-2; possibly TRBD1 for D (5 bases). The starting material was peripheral blood, obtained on day 0 of AZD1222 vaccination. DNA for the CDR3: TGCGCCAGCAGCCCGCCCGATCAGGGTGGTGGCTACACCTTC. This codes for CASSPPDQGGGYTF.